The 4 T cell receptor beta chains below come from one sample, sequenced in a study of T cells in Graves' hyperthyroidism and ophthalmopathy. TCR beta CDR3 regions were amplified from RNA. TCR CDR3 regions were first amplified by RT-PCR with HTBI primers. TCRdb re-called the multiplex PCR reads with MiXCR, one entry per CDR3 protein. This sample has approximately 430,000 distinct CDR3 sequences; 15% to 19% occur once, and the top ten carry over 7.5%. The source material was blood. All receptors come from a woman between 18 and 29 years old with Graves' hyperthyroidism.

Ten or more counts support this clonotype. This chain links TRBV10-3 with TRBJ1-2, with 9 bases matching TRBD1. Germline V lookup: CDR1 ENHRY, CDR2 SYGVKD. V lost 0 bases to trimming and J lost 4 bases; unmatched junction nucleotides: 3. This CDR3 is 15 amino acids long. The CDR3 loop is CAISESGQGLYGYTF. The CDR3, as DNA: TGTGCCATCAGTGAGTCGGGACAGGGTCTCTATGGCTACACCTTC.

This clonotype was seen repeatedly, ten times or more. The chain is built from TRBV2 and TRBJ2-1; 7 bases align to TRBD2. Germline V gene lookup returns CDR1 SNHLY and CDR2 FYNNEI. The V segment lost 4 bases and the J segment 6 bases; nucleotides outside the gene matches: 6. There are 14 residues in the CDR3. The CDR3 sequence: CASSGGRAVNEQFF. The CDR3 coding sequence is TGTGCCAGCAGTGGAGGGAGGGCCGTCAATGAGCAGTTCTTC.

This clonotype was seen at least ten times. The chain is built from TRBV5-8 and TRBJ1-2; TRBD1 is a possible D gene (5 bases). The CDR3 runs 15 residues. The V end was cut by 4 bases, the J end by 5 bases, with 18 bases between. Per the germline V gene, CDR1 is SGHTS and CDR2 is YDEGEE. CDR3 sequence: CASSPGPGQFYGYTF. The CDR3 region has the DNA TGTGCCAGCAGCCCGGGCCCAGGGCAATTTTATGGCTACACCTTC.

This clonotype has ten or more counts. CDR3 sequence: CSARGPGGVNKTYSPLHF. The CDR3 DNA reads as TGCAGTGCTAGGGGACCAGGGGGCGTAAATAAAACCTATTCACCCCTCCACTTT. The chain has TRBV20-1 and TRBJ1-6; 8 bases fit TRBD1. The CDR3 totals 18 residues. V gave up 3 bases and J gave up 8 bases; unmatched junction bases: 18. Germline CDR1 and CDR2: DFQATT and SNEGSKA (reference sequence).